These 27 T cell receptor beta chains originate from one sample sequenced in a study of PD-1 blockade in classical Hodgkin lymphoma. The assay was immunoSEQ multiplex PCR, and TCRdb's table has in-frame clones only and misses some. The sample lists more than 55,000 clones; roughly 91% were seen once. Every patient was affected by relapse after autologous stem cell transplantation, while exposure to brentuximab vedotin was not uniform. The material sequenced was peripheral blood mononuclear cells (PBMCs), taken before the second cycle of nivolumab. Receptor source: a human donor with classical Hodgkin lymphoma.

J is TRBJ2-7 and V is TRBV21-1; the listed D gene, TRBD2, was not tested against the DNA. TRBV21-1 is labeled a pseudogene. The CDR3 totals 11 residues. CDR3 coding DNA: TGTGCCAGCAGCAAAACGGTCGAGCAGTACTTC. It is translated as CASSKTVEQYF.

The CDR3 DNA is TGCGCCAGCAGTCCCGGACTAGCGGGTAGAGAGACCCAGTACTTC. Protein product: CASSPGLAGRETQYF. The chain recombines TRBV10-1 with TRBJ2-5; 11 bases line up with TRBD2. Trimming took 5 bases from V and 4 from J; bases not matched to a gene: 6. Germline V gives CDR1 WNHNN, CDR2 SYGVQD (reference sequence). The CDR3 has 15 amino acids.

The gene calls are TRBV9 and TRBJ2-7; no firm D call. This CDR3 region has 15 residues. Trimming cost V 0 bases and J 3 bases, with 13 bases left between them. CDR1 is SGDLS and CDR2 is YYNGEE in the germline V gene. The CDR3 is CASSVEPGSDYEQYF. The CDR3 bases are TGTGCCAGCAGCGTAGAACCTGGATCGGACTACGAGCAGTACTTC.

The table lists this clone with a few counts. J is TRBJ1-5 and V is TRBV5-1, with D perhaps TRBD1 (6 bases). Trimming pared 4 bases from V and 2 bases from J, leaving 13 bases between. Germline V gene sequence: CDR1 SGHRS, CDR2 YFSETQ. The CDR3 contains 15 residues. The CDR3 DNA follows: TGCGCCAGCAGCCCTGTGTCAGGGGGCAATCAGCCCCAGCATTTT. It yields the protein CASSPVSGGNQPQHF.

The V and J genes are TRBV27 and TRBJ2-2; 8 bases match TRBD1. Germline assignment: CDR1 MNHEY and CDR2 SMNVEV (reference sequence). After removal of 4 bases from V and 5 bases from J, the junction contained 6 bases not matched to a gene. The CDR3 length is 15 residues. DNA for the CDR3: TGTGCCAGCAGTTCGTCGGACAGGGCAACCGGGGAGCTGTTTTTT. The encoded protein is CASSSSDRATGELFF.

The chain joins TRBV18 to TRBJ2-7, with D tentatively TRBD1 (6 bases). Germline V lookup: CDR1 KGHSH, CDR2 LQKENI. V was cut by 4 bases and J by 3 bases, with 10 bases left in between. The CDR3 is 13 residues long. CDR3 DNA: TGTGCCAGCTCACAGGACAGCGACTACGAGCAGTACTTC. Its protein product is CASSQDSDYEQYF. Full variable domain (rest looked up from reference TRBV18 and TRBJ2-7): NAGVMQNPRHLVRRRGQEARLRCSPMKGHSHVYWYRQLPEEGLKFMVYLQKENIIDESGMPKERFSAEFPKEGPSILRIQQVVRGDSAAYFCASSQDSDYEQYFGPGTRLTVT.

This chain uses TRBV4-2 with TRBJ2-4; 8 bases align to TRBD2. V shed 0 bases, J shed 6 bases, and the junction held 4 bases outside the gene matches. Germline values: CDR1 LGHNA, CDR2 YNFKEQ. CDR3 length: 15 amino acids. The CDR3 coding sequence is TGTGCCAGCAGCCAAGAAACGGGGGGGGTAAACATTCAGTACTTC. Its protein is CASSQETGGVNIQYF.

The chain employs TRBV5-1 and TRBJ2-2, with 8 bases identical to TRBD2. CDR1 SGHRS and CDR2 YFSETQ come from the germline V gene. With V trimmed by 0 bases and J by 8 bases, 9 bases remained unmatched. The CDR3 has 16 residues. The CDR3 DNA is TGCGCCAGCAGCTTGGGCCGGGGGGGCCTCTCAGGGGAGCTGTTTTTT. It codes for CASSLGRGGLSGELFF.

This chain uses TRBV11-2 with TRBJ1-6, with a tentative D call TRBD1 (6 bases). The ends were cut back, 5 bases at V and 3 bases at J, with 11 bases in the middle. CDR1 is SGHAT and CDR2 is FQNNGV in the germline V gene. The CDR3 contains 15 residues. The CDR3 is CASSTIQGYNSPLHF. The DNA for the CDR3 is TGTGCCAGCAGCACAATACAGGGCTATAATTCACCCCTCCACTTT.

Here the CDR3 DNA reads TGTGCCTGGAGGAGGGTAGGGGGTATTACAGATACGCAGTATTTT. As protein: CAWRRVGGITDTQYF. The rearrangement links TRBV30 to TRBJ2-3; D perhaps matches TRBD1 (6 bases). The CDR3 contains 15 residues. The germline V and J ends were trimmed by 3 bases and 3 bases, with 16 bases remaining between them. Germline V gene data show CDR1 as GTSNPN and CDR2 as SVGIG (reference sequence).

The gene calls are TRBV11-1 and TRBJ1-1; a possible D gene is TRBD1 (6 bases). The germline V gene encodes CDR1 SGHAT and CDR2 FQDESV (reference sequence). Deletions cut 2 bases from V and 1 base from J, with 11 bases between. The CDR3 spans 15 residues. CDR3 bases: TGTGCCAGCAGCTTAAGTTGGGGGGCGAACACTGAAGCTTTCTTT. This gives the protein CASSLSWGANTEAFF.

The chain uses TRBV6-4 and TRBJ2-5, with D unresolved. V was clipped by 3 bases and J by 5 bases, with 16 bases between them. In germline, CDR1 is MRHNA, CDR2 SNTAGT. This CDR3 region has 15 residues. The CDR3 region has the DNA TGTGCCAGCAGTGAAGAGCGCTCCCGACGGGAGACCCAGTACTTC. Its protein product is CASSEERSRRETQYF.

The chain joins TRBV6-6 to TRBJ1-5; tentatively, D is TRBD1 (6 bases). CDR1 and CDR2 (germline): MNHNY, SVGAGI (reference sequence). The CDR3 totals 13 residues. Trimming removed 6 bases from V and 7 bases from J, with 13 bases in between. This CDR3 reads CASSGVQGQPQHF. The CDR3 DNA sequence: TGTGCCAGCAGCGGGGTCCAGGGGCAGCCCCAGCATTTT.

The chain employs TRBV6-5 and TRBJ2-7; TRBD1 might be the D (6 bases). Germline CDR1 MNHEY, CDR2 SVGAGI. The CDR3 consists of 14 residues. The V and J ends lost 6 bases and 0 bases respectively, with 12 bases between them. The CDR3 sequence is CASRMDSSSYEQYF. DNA for the CDR3: TGTGCCAGCAGGATGGACAGTAGCTCCTACGAGCAGTACTTC.

This rearrangement joins TRBV5-1 to TRBJ2-5; no reliable D call. The germline V gene has CDR1 SGHRS and CDR2 YFSETQ. V was cut by 0 bases and J by 5 bases, with 11 bases left in between. This CDR3 has 14 residues. CDR3 in amino acids: CASSLEPFWETQYF. CDR3 nucleotide sequence: TGCGCCAGCAGCTTGGAACCGTTTTGGGAGACCCAGTACTTC.

The genes are TRBV6-6 and TRBJ1-2; D possibly corresponds to TRBD1 (5 bases). V was shortened by 6 bases and J by 2 bases, with 10 bases between the two germline ends. CDR3 length: 13 amino acids. Germline V CDR1 and CDR2: MNHNY, SVGAGI (reference sequence). The CDR3 sequence is CASRYDSNYGYTF. CDR3 nucleotides: TGTGCCAGCAGGTACGACAGCAACTATGGCTACACCTTC.

V gene TRBV5-1 combines with J gene TRBJ1-1; 7 nucleotides agree with TRBD1. Per the germline V gene, CDR1 is SGHRS and CDR2 is YFSETQ. The CDR3 spans 14 residues. The junction had 8 bases not matched to a gene; V was cut back by 5 bases and J by 4 bases. The CDR3 DNA is TGCGCCAGCAGAGGACAGGACCTGAGCACTGAAGCTTTCTTT. Amino acid sequence: CASRGQDLSTEAFF.

V is TRBV27 and J is TRBJ2-7, with 9 bases aligning to TRBD1. CDR3 length: 15 residues. In germline, CDR1 is MNHEY, CDR2 SMNVEV (reference sequence). Trimming cost V 4 bases and J 3 bases; bases outside gene matches: 7. The CDR3 nucleotides are TGTGCCAGCAGTTACTTGACAGGGGGGTACTACGAGCAGTACTTC. Amino acid sequence: CASSYLTGGYYEQYF.

The chain uses TRBV27 and TRBJ1-6, with D unresolved. The germline V and J ends were trimmed by 6 bases and 7 bases, with 16 bases remaining between them. This CDR3 spans 15 amino acids. From germline, CDR1 is MNHEY and CDR2 SMNVEV (reference sequence). This CDR3 reads CASRTVTAWNSPLHF. DNA of the CDR3: TGTGCCAGCAGAACCGTCACGGCCTGGAATTCACCCCTCCACTTT.

In DNA, the CDR3 is TGTGCCAGCACCCGTTGGGGGGGGGTACCCAATGAGCAGTTCTTC. It is translated as CASTRWGGVPNEQFF. The chain carries TRBV5-8 and TRBJ2-1; TRBD2 matches at 7 bases. This CDR3 contains 15 residues. Germline V lookup: CDR1 SGHTS, CDR2 YDEGEE. Unmatched junction bases numbered 12, after V lost 6 bases and J lost 6 bases. Complete variable domain (other parts from reference TRBV5-8 and TRBJ2-1): EAGVTQSPTHLIKTRGQQATLRCSPISGHTSVYWYQQALGLGLQFLLWYDEGEERNRGNFPPRFSGRQFPNYSSELNVNALELEDSALYLCASTRWGGVPNEQFFGPGTRLTVL.

The V call is TRBV5-1, the J call TRBJ2-2, with 8 positions matching TRBD1. Trimming at V came to 4 bases and at J to 7 bases, leaving 6 bases not matched to a gene. There are 14 residues in the CDR3. Germline loops: CDR1 SGHRS, CDR2 YFSETQ. The CDR3 is CASSAQGAIGELFF. CDR3 sequence (DNA): TGCGCCAGCAGCGCGCAGGGGGCAATCGGGGAGCTGTTTTTT.

The gene calls are TRBV18 and TRBJ2-5; 8 positions agree with TRBD1. The CDR3 is 15 residues long. From germline, CDR1 is KGHSH and CDR2 LQKENI. With V trimmed by 2 bases and J by 3 bases, 5 bases remained unmatched. The CDR3 coding sequence is TGTGCCAGCTCACCAGGGACAGGCGCTGAAGAGACCCAGTACTTC. It codes for CASSPGTGAEETQYF.

A single count supports this clone. CDR3 coding DNA: TGTGCCAGCAGCGTACTGGGGAATTCCTACAATGAGCAGTTCTTC. Amino acid sequence: CASSVLGNSYNEQFF. The rearrangement joins TRBV9 to TRBJ2-1; D unresolved. CDR3 length: 15 residues. Trimming stripped 1 base from V and 1 base from J, with 9 bases between. Germline V gene lookup returns CDR1 SGDLS and CDR2 YYNGEE.

The CDR3 loop reads CASSSQSGGEQFF. Here the CDR3 DNA reads TGTGCCAGCAGTTCCCAAAGCGGCGGTGAGCAGTTCTTC. The chain couples TRBV25-1 to TRBJ2-1, with D perhaps matching TRBD2 (5 bases). Per germline, CDR1 MGHDK and CDR2 SYGVNS. V gave up 5 bases and J gave up 9 bases, with 14 bases separating them. This CDR3 contains 13 residues.

The rearrangement links TRBV5-1 to TRBJ2-3; TRBD2 matches at 8 bases. This CDR3 contains 18 residues. With 0 bases clipped from V and 0 bases from J, the junction kept 9 bases outside the gene matches. Germline V gene data show CDR1 as SGHRS and CDR2 as YFSETQ. DNA for the CDR3: TGCGCCAGCAGCTTGGGCGGGGGACTAGGGGCTAGCACAGATACGCAGTATTTT. Amino acids: CASSLGGGLGASTDTQYF.

This sequence joins TRBV6-5 and TRBJ1-2, with no clear D. V shed 2 bases and J shed 5 bases, with 9 bases lying between them. This CDR3 comprises 13 residues. Germline lookup yields CDR1 MNHEY and CDR2 SVGAGI. CDR3 DNA: TGTGCCAGCAGTTACGAACTGCTGTATGGCTACACCTTC. Translated, it gives CASSYELLYGYTF.

J is TRBJ1-2 and V is TRBV5-1; no clear D. CDR3 length equals 13 residues. Germline-derived CDR1 and CDR2 are SGHRS and YFSETQ. V dropped 4 bases and J dropped 4 bases, with 11 bases sitting between them. CDR3 sequence reads: CASSPDGVYGYTF. The CDR3 DNA is TGCGCCAGCAGCCCGGACGGCGTCTATGGCTACACCTTC. Looking up the rest from reference TRBV5-1 and TRBJ1-2 gives the full variable domain: KAGVTQTPRYLIKTRGQQVTLSCSPISGHRSVSWYQQTPGQGLQFLFEYFSETQRNKGNFPGRFSGRQFSNSRSEMNVSTLELGDSALYLCASSPDGVYGYTFGSGTRLTVV.